This T cell receptor beta chain stems from a study of T cell repertoires in cytomegalovirus infection. Overall study: Both recently identified HLA-C-restricted and well-studied HLA-B-restricted CMV epitopes were used in the study. In public TCR beta signatures, there were indications of both CMV infection and matching HLA type.

The V gene lost 7 bases and the J gene lost 2 bases, with 17 bases spanning the gap. Per the germline V gene, CDR1 is LNHDA and CDR2 is SQIVND (reference sequence). The CDR3 is 16 amino acids. TCRdb used MiXCR to reprocess the reads, holding one entry per CDR3 protein. This repertoire shows about a million distinct CDR3 sequences, roughly 30% found once; its top ten account for over 12%. Findings of the study overall: HLA-C-restricted CMV-specific TCR beta clonotypes prevailed in the ex vivo response. Using cumulative public TCR beta family frequency, the authors identified those who carried CMV together with the relevant HLA.

In regard to this clonotype: Its antigen is unidentified.

This clonotype was obtained from a human donor in good health (CMV status not recorded). Some clones in this sample may be carry-over from other donors' samples. The chain combines TRBV19 with TRBJ2-2, with D possibly matching TRBD1 (5 bases). Source: cultured CD8+ T cells from PBMCs, taken from culture after CMV antigen stimulation. CDR3 DNA sequence: TGTGCCAGTAAGGCCTGGGGCAGCCTAAACACCGGGGAGCTGTTTTTT. It codes for CASKAWGSLNTGELFF.